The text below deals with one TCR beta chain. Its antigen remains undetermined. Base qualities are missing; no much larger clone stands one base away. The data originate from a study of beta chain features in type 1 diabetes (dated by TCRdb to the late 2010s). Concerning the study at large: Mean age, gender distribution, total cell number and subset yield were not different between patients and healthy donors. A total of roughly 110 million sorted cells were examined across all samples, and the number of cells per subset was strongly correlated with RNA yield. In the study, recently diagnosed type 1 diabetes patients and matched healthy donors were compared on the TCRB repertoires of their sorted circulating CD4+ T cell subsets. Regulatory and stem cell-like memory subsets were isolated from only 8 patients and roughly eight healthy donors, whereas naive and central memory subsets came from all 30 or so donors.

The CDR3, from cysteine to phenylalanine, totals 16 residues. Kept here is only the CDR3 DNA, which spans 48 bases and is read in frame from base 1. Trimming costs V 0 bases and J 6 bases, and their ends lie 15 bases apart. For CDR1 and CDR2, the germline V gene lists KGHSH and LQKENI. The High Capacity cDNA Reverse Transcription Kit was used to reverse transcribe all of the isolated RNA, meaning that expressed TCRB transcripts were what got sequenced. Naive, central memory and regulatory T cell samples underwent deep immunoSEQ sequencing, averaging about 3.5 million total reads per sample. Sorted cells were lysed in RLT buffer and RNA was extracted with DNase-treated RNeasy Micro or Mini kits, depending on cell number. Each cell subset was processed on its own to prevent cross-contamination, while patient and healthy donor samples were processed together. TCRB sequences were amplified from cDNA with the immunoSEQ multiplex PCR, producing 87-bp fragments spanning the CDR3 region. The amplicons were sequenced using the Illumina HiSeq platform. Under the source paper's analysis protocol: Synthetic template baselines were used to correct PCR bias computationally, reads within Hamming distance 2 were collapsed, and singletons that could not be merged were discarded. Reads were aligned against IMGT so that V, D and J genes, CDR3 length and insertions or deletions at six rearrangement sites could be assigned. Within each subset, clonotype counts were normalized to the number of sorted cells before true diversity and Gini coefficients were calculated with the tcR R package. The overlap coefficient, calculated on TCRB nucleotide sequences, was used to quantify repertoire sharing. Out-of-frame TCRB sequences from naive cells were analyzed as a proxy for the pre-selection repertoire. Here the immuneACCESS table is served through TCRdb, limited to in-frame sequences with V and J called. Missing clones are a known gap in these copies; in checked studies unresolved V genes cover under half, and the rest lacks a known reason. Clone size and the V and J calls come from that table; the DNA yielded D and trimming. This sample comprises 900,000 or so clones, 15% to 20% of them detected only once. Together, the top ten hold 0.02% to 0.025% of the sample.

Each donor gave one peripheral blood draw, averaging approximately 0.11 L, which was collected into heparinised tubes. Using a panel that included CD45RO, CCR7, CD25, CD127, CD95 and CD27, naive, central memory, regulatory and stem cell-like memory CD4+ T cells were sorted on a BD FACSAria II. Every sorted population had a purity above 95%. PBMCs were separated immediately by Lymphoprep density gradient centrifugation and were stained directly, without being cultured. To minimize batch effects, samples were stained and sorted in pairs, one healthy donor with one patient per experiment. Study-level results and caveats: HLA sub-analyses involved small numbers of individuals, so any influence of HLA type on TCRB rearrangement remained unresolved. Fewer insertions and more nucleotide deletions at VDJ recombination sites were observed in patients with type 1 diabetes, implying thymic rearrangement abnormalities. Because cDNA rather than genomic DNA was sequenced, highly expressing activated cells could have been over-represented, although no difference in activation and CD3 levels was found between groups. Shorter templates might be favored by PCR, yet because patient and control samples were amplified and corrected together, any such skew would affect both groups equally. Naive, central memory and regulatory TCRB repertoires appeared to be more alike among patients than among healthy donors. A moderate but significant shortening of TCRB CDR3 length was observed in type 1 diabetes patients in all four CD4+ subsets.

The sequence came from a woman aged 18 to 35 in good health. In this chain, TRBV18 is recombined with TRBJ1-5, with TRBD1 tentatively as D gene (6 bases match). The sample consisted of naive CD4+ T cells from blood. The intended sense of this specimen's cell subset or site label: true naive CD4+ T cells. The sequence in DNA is TGTGCCAGCTCACCACCGAATAGGGGGGGCCGTCAGCCCCAGCATTTT. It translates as CASSPPNRGGRQPQHF.